This entry features one TCR beta chain sequence. Donors in Cohort 3 counted as recovered after two negative PCRs, clearance, or symptom resolution. Looked up from germline, CDR1 is LGHNT and CDR2 is FRNRAP. This CDR3 comprises 12 residues. J was trimmed by 6 bases and V by 6 bases; bases with no gene match: 4. In the study's own analysis: Amplification from reference gene primers served as the basis for estimated nucleated cell counts. Here immunoSEQ multiplex PCR was the method, and the copy in TCRdb shows in-frame clones only, minus some. The V and J calls and clone size are taken from that table; D and trimming were inferred from the DNA. The sample shows approximately 240,000 clones, about nine tenths of them seen only once. This record belongs to a study of blood T cell repertoires in COVID-19. About the study: Sample material is recorded as cDNA or gDNA derived from T cells, B-cell-depleted T cells, or PBMCs.

J is TRBJ2-7 and V is TRBV12-5, with 8 bases lining up with TRBD1. The origin of this receptor is a woman aged 18-29 years who had recovered from COVID-19. The sample taken for sequencing was PBMCs or T cells enriched from blood (not recorded which). The CDR3 is CASGPDRAEQYF. The CDR3 region has the DNA TGTGCTAGTGGACCGGACAGGGCCGAGCAGTACTTC. The full variable domain, rest sourced from reference TRBV12-5 and TRBJ2-7, is DARVTQTPRHKVTEMGQEVTMRCQPILGHNTVFWYRQTMMQGLELLAYFRNRAPLDDSGMPKDRFSAEMPDATLATLKIQPSEPRDSAVYFCASGPDRAEQYFGPGTRLTVT.